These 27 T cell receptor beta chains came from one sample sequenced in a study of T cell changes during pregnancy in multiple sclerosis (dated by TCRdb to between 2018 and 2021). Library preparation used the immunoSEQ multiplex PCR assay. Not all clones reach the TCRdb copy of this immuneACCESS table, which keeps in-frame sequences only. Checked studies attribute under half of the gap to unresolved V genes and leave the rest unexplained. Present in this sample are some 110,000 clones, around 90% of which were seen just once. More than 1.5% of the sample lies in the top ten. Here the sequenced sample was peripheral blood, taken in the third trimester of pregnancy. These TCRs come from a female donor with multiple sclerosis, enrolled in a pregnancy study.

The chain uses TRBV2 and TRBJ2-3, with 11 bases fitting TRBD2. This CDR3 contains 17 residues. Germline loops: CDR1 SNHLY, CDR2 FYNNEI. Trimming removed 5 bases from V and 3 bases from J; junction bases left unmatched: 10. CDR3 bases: TGTGCCAGCAGTCCAACCCTTCTAGCGGGGGGTACAGATACGCAGTATTTT. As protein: CASSPTLLAGGTDTQYF.

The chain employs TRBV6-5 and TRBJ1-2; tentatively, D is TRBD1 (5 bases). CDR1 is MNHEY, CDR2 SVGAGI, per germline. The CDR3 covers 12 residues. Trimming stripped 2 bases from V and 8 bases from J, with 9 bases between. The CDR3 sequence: CASSYQGEGYTF. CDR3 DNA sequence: TGTGCCAGCAGTTACCAGGGCGAAGGCTACACCTTC.

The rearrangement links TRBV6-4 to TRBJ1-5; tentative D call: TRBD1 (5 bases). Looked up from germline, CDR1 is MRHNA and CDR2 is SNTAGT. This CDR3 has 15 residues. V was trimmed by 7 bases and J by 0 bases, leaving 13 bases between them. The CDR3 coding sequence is TGTGCCAGCAAACAAGGACACCTTAGCAATCAGCCCCAGCATTTT. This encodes CASKQGHLSNQPQHF.

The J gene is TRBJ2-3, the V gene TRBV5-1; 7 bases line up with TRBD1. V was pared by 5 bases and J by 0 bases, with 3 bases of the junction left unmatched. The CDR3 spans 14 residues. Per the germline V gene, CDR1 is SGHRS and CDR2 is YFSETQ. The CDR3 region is CASRGDSSTDTQYF. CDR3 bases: TGCGCCAGCAGGGGGGACAGCAGCACAGATACGCAGTATTTT.

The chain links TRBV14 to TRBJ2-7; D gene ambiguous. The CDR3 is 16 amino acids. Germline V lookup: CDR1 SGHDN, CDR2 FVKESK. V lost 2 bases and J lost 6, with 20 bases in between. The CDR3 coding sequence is TGTGCCAGCAGCCAACGGTTTCAGTCTTACCCGGGCGAGCAGTACTTC. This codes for CASSQRFQSYPGEQYF. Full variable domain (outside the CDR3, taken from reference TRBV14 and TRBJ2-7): EAGVTQFPSHSVIEKGQTVTLRCDPISGHDNLYWYRRVMGKEIKFLLHFVKESKQDESGMPNNRFLAERTGGTYSTLKVQPAELEDSGVYFCASSQRFQSYPGEQYFGPGTRLTVT.

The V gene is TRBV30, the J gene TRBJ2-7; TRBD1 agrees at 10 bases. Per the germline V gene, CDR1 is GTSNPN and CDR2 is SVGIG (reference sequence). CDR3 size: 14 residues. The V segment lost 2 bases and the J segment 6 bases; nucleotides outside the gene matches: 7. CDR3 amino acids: CAWSLGQGRLEQYF. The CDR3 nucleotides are TGTGCCTGGAGTCTGGGACAGGGGCGCCTCGAGCAGTACTTC.

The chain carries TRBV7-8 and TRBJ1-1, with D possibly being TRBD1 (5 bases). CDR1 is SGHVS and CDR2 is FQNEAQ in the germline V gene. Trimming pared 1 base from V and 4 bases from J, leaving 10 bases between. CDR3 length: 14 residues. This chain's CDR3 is CASSLGGGRTEAFF. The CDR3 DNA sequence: TGTGCCAGCAGCTTAGGGGGCGGTCGCACTGAAGCTTTCTTT.

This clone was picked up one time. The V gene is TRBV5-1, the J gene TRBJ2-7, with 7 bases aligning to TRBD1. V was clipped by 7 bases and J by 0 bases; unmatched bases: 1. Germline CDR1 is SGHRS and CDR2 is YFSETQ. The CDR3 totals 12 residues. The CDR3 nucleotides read TGCGCCAGCGGGGACAGCTCCTACGAGCAGTACTTC. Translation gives CASGDSSYEQYF.

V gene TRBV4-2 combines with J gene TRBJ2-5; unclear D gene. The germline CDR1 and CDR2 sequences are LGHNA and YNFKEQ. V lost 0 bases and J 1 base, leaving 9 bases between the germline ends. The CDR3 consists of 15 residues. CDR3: CASSQDSWSQETQYF. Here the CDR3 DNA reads TGTGCCAGCAGCCAAGATAGCTGGAGCCAAGAGACCCAGTACTTC.

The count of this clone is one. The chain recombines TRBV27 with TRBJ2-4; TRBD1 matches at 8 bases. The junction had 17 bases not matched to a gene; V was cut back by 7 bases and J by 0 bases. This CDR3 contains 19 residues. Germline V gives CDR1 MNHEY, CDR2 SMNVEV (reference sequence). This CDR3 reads CASMSPGGRGELAKNIQYF. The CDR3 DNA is TGTGCCAGCATGTCTCCAGGGGGCAGGGGGGAACTAGCCAAAAACATTCAGTACTTC.

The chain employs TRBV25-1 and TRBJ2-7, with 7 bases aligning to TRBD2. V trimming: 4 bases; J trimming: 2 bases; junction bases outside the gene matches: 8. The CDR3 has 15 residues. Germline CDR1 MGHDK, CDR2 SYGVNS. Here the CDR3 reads CASSGWASGTYEQYF. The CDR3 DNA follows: TGTGCCAGCAGTGGTTGGGCTAGCGGTACCTACGAGCAGTACTTC.

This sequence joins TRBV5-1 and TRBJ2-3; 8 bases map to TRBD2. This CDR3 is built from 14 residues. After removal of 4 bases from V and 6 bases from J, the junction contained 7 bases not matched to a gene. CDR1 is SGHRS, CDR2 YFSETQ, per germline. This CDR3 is CASSPREGQDTQYF. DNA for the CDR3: TGCGCCAGCAGCCCTCGGGAGGGCCAGGATACGCAGTATTTT. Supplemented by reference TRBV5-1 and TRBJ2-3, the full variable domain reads KAGVTQTPRYLIKTRGQQVTLSCSPISGHRSVSWYQQTPGQGLQFLFEYFSETQRNKGNFPGRFSGRQFSNSRSEMNVSTLELGDSALYLCASSPREGQDTQYFGPGTRLTVL.

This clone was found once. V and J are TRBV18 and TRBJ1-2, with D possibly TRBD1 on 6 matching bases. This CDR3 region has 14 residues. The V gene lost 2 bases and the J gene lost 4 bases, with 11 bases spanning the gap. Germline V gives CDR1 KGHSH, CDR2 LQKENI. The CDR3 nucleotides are TGTGCCAGCTCACCAGATGGACAGATCTATGGCTACACCTTC. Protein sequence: CASSPDGQIYGYTF.

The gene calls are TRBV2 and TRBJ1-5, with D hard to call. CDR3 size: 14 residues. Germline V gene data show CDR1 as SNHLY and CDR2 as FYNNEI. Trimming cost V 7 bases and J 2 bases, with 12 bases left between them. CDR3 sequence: CASMVREGNQPQHF. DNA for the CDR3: TGTGCCAGCATGGTGAGGGAGGGCAATCAGCCCCAGCATTTT.

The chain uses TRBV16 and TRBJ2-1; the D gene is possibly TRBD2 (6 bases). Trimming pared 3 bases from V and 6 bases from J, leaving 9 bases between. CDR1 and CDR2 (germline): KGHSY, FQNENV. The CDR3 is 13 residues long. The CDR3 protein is CASSHTGVNEQFF. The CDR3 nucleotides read TGTGCCAGCAGCCACACGGGGGTCAATGAGCAGTTCTTC.

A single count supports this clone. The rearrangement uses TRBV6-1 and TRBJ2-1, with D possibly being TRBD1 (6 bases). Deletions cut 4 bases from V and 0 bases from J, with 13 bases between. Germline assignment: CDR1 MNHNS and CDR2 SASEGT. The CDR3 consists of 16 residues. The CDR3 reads CASSARQVISYNEQFF. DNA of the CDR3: TGTGCCAGCAGTGCACGACAGGTCATCTCCTACAATGAGCAGTTCTTC.

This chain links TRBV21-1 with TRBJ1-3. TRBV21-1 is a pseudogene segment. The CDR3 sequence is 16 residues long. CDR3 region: CASRGEGGKKSNTIYF. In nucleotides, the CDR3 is TGTGCCAGCAGGGGAGAGGGAGGGAAGAAGTCGAACACCATATATTTT.

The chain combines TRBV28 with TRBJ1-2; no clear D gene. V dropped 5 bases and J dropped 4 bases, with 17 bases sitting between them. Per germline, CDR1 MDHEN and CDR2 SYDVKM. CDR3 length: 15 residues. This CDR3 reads CASSPGIVTGYGYTF. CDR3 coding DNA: TGTGCCAGCAGTCCCGGAATCGTCACGGGCTATGGCTACACCTTC.

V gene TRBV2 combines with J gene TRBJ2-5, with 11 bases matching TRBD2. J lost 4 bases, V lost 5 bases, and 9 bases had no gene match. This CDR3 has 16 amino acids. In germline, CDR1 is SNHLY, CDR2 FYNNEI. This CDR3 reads CASSPRLAGGGETQYF. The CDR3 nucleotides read TGTGCCAGCAGTCCCCGGCTAGCGGGAGGAGGAGAGACCCAGTACTTC.

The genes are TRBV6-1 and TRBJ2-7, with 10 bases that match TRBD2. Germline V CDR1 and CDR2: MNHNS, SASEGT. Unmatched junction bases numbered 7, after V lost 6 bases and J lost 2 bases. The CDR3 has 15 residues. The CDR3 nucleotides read TGTGCCAGCAGCACAGCTAGCGGGAGCGCCTACGAGCAGTACTTC. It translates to CASSTASGSAYEQYF.

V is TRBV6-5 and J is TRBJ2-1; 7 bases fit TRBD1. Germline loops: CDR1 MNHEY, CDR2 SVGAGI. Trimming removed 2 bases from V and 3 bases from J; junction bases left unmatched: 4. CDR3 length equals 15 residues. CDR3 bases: TGTGCCAGCAGTTACGACCACAGGGGCTACAATGAGCAGTTCTTC. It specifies CASSYDHRGYNEQFF.

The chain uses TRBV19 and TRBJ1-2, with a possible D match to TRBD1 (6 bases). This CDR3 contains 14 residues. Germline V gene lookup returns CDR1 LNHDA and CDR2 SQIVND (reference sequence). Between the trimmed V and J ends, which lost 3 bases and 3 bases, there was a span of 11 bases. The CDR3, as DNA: TGTGCCAGTAGTATCCTACAGGGAGACTATGGCTACACCTTC. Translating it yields CASSILQGDYGYTF.

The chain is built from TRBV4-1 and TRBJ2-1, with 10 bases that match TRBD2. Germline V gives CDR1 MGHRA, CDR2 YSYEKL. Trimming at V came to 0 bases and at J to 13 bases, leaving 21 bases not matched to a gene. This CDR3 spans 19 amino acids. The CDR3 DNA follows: TGCGCCAGCAGCCAAGAAGCAGGGGGAGCGGGAGGGCCCCAATGGAACCAGTTCTTC. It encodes CASSQEAGGAGGPQWNQFF.

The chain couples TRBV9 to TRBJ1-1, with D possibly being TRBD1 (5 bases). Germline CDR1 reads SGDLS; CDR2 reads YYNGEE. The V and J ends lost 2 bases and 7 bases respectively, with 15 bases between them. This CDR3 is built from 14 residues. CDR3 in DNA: TGTGCCAGCAGCGTTGGCCCGGGGGAGGTTGAAGCTTTCTTT. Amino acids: CASSVGPGEVEAFF.

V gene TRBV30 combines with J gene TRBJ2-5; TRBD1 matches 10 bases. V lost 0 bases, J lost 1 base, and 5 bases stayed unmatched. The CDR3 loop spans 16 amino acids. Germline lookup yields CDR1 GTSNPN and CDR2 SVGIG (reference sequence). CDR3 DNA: TGTGCCTGGAGTGTAGGGACAGGGGCCTTCCAAGAGACCCAGTACTTC. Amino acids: CAWSVGTGAFQETQYF.

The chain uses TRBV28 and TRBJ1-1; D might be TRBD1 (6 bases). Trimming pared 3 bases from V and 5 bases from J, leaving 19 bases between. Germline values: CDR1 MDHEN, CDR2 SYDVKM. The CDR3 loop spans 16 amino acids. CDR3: CASSFVGHLVETEAFF. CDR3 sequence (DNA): TGTGCCAGCAGTTTTGTGGGACACCTCGTTGAGACTGAAGCTTTCTTT.

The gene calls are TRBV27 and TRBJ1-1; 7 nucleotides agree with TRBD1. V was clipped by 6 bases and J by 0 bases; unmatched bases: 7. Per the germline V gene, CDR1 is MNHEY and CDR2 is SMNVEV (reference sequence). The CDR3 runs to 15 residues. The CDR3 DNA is TGTGCCAGCAGCGTTAGGACAGGAGTGAACACTGAAGCTTTCTTT. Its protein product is CASSVRTGVNTEAFF.